This section outlines one TCR beta chain sequence together with its context. Cohort placement rested on clinical history that participants reported themselves. Before they entered the study, exposed participants had met a COVID-19 case within 2 weeks. Sequenced by immunoSEQ multiplex PCR; TCRdb stores in-frame clones only, minus some. This table has 300,000 to 400,000 clones, 85% appearing once. The record originates from a study of blood T cell repertoires in COVID-19. Overall study: Nucleic acid was either cDNA or gDNA, and it came from T cells, B-cell-depleted T cells, or PBMCs.

The CDR3 length is 12 residues. The V end was cut by 7 bases, the J end by 6 bases, with 13 bases between. Per germline, CDR1 MDHEN and CDR2 SYDVKM. The material sequenced was PBMCs or T cells enriched from blood (not recorded which). This chain links TRBV28 with TRBJ2-7, with D possibly matching TRBD1 (5 bases). The clonotype was recovered from a woman under 40 who had been exposed to COVID-19. CDR3 loop: CASTEGDREQYF. CDR3 coding DNA: TGTGCCAGCACTGAAGGGGATCGCGAGCAGTACTTC.